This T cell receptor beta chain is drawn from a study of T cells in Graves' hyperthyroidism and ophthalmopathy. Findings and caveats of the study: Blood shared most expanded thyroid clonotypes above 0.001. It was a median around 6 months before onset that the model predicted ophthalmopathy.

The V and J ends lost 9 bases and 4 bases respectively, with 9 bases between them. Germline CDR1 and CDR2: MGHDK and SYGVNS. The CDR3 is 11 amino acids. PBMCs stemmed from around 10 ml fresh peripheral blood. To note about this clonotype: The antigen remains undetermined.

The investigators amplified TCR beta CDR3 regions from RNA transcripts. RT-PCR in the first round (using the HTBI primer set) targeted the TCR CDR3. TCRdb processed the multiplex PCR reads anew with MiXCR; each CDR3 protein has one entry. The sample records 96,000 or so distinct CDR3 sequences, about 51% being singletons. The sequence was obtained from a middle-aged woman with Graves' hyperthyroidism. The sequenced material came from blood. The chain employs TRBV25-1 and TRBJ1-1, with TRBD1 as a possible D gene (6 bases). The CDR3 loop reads CARQGGTEAFF. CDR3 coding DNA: TGTGCCAGACAGGGCGGCACTGAAGCTTTCTTT.